Listed below are T cell receptor beta chains from one sample, sequenced in a study of beta chain features in type 1 diabetes. The assay was immunoSEQ multiplex PCR, and TCRdb's table has in-frame clones only and misses some. The sample lists around 250,000 clones, under 70% occurring once. Sequences were obtained from naive CD4+ T cells from blood. The receptor source for this set is a man aged 25 to 40 in good health. Each CDR3 is given with its conserved first and last residue. D genes are given only for firm matches. Rows may omit the clone size; those that give it use once, few, many or a size class.

>-|TRBV30|TRBJ2-3|-
CAWSVGQSSSTDTQYF
TGTGCCTGGAGTGTAGGACAGAGTTCTAGCACAGATACGCAGTATTTT
>TRBD2|TRBV7-7|TRBJ2-1|-
CASSLGAGVPYNEQFF
TGTGCCAGCAGCTTAGGAGCGGGGGTCCCCTACAATGAGCAGTTCTTC
>-|TRBV5-1|TRBJ2-5|-
CASSFGETQYF
TGCGCCAGCAGCTTCGGGGAGACCCAGTACTTC
>TRBD1|TRBV30|TRBJ2-7|-
CAWQQGLGQYF
TGTGCCTGGCAACAGGGGCTTGGCCAATACTTC
>TRBD1|TRBV30|TRBJ1-2|-
CAWSVPQGYYGYTF
TGTGCCTGGAGTGTTCCACAGGGGTACTATGGCTACACCTTC
>-|TRBV6-5|TRBJ1-5|-
CASSRRENQPQHF
TGTGCCAGCAGTCGCAGGGAGAATCAGCCCCAGCATTTT
>-|TRBV29-1|TRBJ1-2|few
CSVADSLYGYTF
TGCAGCGTCGCAGACAGTCTCTATGGCTACACCTTC
>-|TRBV5-1|TRBJ2-3|once
CASTLERGTDTQYF
TGCGCCAGCACCTTAGAGCGGGGCACAGATACGCAGTATTTT
>-|TRBV20-1|TRBJ1-5|few
CSARSRQIQHF
TGCAGTGCTAGATCCCGACAGATCCAGCATTTT
>TRBD1|TRBV5-1|TRBJ1-5|-
CASSPTGTGGSQPQHF
TGCGCCAGCAGTCCAACCGGGACAGGGGGGAGTCAGCCCCAGCATTTT
>-|TRBV2|TRBJ1-6|-
CASTAGAVNSPLHF
TGTGCCAGTACGGCGGGGGCAGTGAATTCACCCCTCCACTTT
>TRBD2|TRBV5-4|TRBJ2-3|-
CASSSRASGGSTDTQYF
TGTGCCAGCAGCTCTCGTGCTAGCGGGGGGTCCACAGATACGCAGTATTTT
>TRBD1|TRBV13|TRBJ2-5|-
CASSRPGQAKRAQYF
TGTGCCAGCAGCAGACCGGGACAGGCGAAACGGGCCCAGTACTTC
>TRBD1|TRBV30|TRBJ2-5|-
CAWNPKDRVGQETQYF
TGTGCCTGGAATCCGAAGGACAGGGTTGGACAAGAGACCCAGTACTTC
>-|TRBV30|TRBJ2-5|-
CAWSGNQETQYF
TGTGCCTGGAGTGGAAACCAAGAGACCCAGTACTTC
>-|TRBV29-1|TRBJ2-1|-
CSVAGLADNEQFF
TGCAGCGTTGCCGGACTGGCTGACAATGAGCAGTTCTTC
>-|TRBV30|TRBJ2-7|-
CAWSVGGSDYEQYF
TGTGCCTGGAGTGTAGGTGGGTCTGACTACGAGCAGTACTTC
>TRBD2|TRBV30|TRBJ2-4|-
CAWSEGAGGIQYF
TGTGCCTGGAGTGAAGGAGCGGGGGGCATTCAGTACTTC
>-|TRBV5-6|TRBJ2-5|few
CASSSGLGGQETQYF
TGTGCCAGCAGCTCCGGCCTGGGTGGGCAAGAGACCCAGTACTTC
>TRBD2|TRBV7-9|TRBJ2-5|-
CASSRRLAVDIQETQYF
TGTGCCAGCAGCCGACGGCTAGCGGTCGACATCCAAGAGACCCAGTACTTC
>-|TRBV2|TRBJ2-5|-
CASSDLETQYF
TGTGCCAGCAGTGATCTCGAGACCCAGTACTTC
>-|TRBV9|TRBJ2-3|-
CASSVAALPASSTDTQYF
TGTGCCAGCAGCGTAGCGGCCCTGCCGGCGTCTAGCACAGATACGCAGTATTTT
>-|TRBV2|TRBJ2-5|-
CASSWTGQETQYF
TGTGCCAGCAGTTGGACCGGACAAGAGACCCAGTACTTC
>TRBD2|TRBV10-3|TRBJ2-7|once
CAISLSGNHEQYF
TGTGCCATCAGTCTGAGCGGGAACCACGAGCAGTACTTC
>-|TRBV15|TRBJ2-3|-
CATSGDPGDTQYF
TGTGCCACCAGCGGCGACCCCGGGGATACGCAGTATTTT
>-|TRBV30|TRBJ2-2|few
CAWSSGQGTGELFF
TGTGCCTGGAGTTCGGGGCAGGGTACCGGGGAGCTGTTTTTT
>-|TRBV30|TRBJ2-1|-
CAWSFGSSYNEQFF
TGTGCCTGGAGTTTCGGTAGCTCCTACAATGAGCAGTTCTTC
>-|TRBV2|TRBJ2-5|-
CASGPNGRQETQYF
TGTGCCAGCGGTCCCAACGGGAGACAAGAGACCCAGTACTTC
>TRBD2|TRBV29-1|TRBJ2-7|-
CSVEVLAGEREQYF
TGCAGCGTTGAAGTACTAGCGGGAGAGAGGGAGCAGTACTTC
>TRBD2|TRBV28|TRBJ2-1|-
CASSPPGTSGIEQFF
TGTGCCAGCAGTCCCCCAGGGACTAGCGGGATAGAGCAGTTCTTC
>-|TRBV29-1|TRBJ2-7|-
CSAGWGAYEQYF
TGCAGCGCCGGGTGGGGGGCCTACGAGCAGTACTTC
>TRBD2|TRBV7-2|TRBJ2-7|-
CASSSPSGTSGIREQYF
TGTGCCAGCAGCTCACCCTCCGGGACTAGCGGGATCCGCGAGCAGTACTTC
>-|TRBV13|TRBJ2-1|-
CASSLSGPPTEQFF
TGTGCCAGCAGCTTATCAGGGCCCCCGACTGAGCAGTTCTTC
>TRBD1|TRBV30|TRBJ2-2|-
CAWNVWGQGATGELFF
TGTGCCTGGAATGTGTGGGGACAGGGAGCCACCGGGGAGCTGTTTTTT
>-|TRBV13|TRBJ2-7|few
CASSLGQPSSYEQYF
TGTGCCAGCAGCTTGGGGCAGCCGAGCTCCTACGAGCAGTACTTC
>-|TRBV25-1|TRBJ2-7|-
CASSEREGTEQYF
TGTGCCAGCAGTGAAAGAGAAGGGACCGAGCAGTACTTC
>TRBD1|TRBV2|TRBJ1-2|-
CARARTGDYGYTF
TGTGCGCGGGCCAGGACAGGAGACTATGGCTACACCTTC
>-|TRBV30|TRBJ1-3|-
CAWWKPGSTGNTIYF
TGTGCCTGGTGGAAGCCAGGGTCGACTGGAAACACCATATATTTT
>TRBD2|TRBV18|TRBJ2-7|-
CASSSQREGAYEQYF
TGTGCCAGCTCATCCCAGCGGGAGGGCGCCTACGAGCAGTACTTC
>-|TRBV2|TRBJ1-5|-
CASKRADRPQHF
TGTGCCAGCAAAAGAGCGGATCGGCCCCAGCATTTT
>TRBD1|TRBV9|TRBJ1-5|few
CASSAGQVNQPQHF
TGTGCCAGCAGCGCAGGACAGGTCAATCAGCCCCAGCATTTT
>TRBD2|TRBV4-1|TRBJ2-1|-
CASSQYTSGSYNEQFF
TGCGCCAGCAGCCAATATACTAGCGGGAGCTACAATGAGCAGTTCTTC
>-|TRBV2|TRBJ2-7|few
CASMGVKSSYEQYF
TGTGCCAGCATGGGAGTCAAGAGCTCCTACGAGCAGTACTTC
>TRBD1|TRBV6-6|TRBJ2-5|-
CASSQTGAGETQYF
TGTGCCAGCAGTCAGACAGGGGCAGGGGAGACCCAGTACTTC
>TRBD1|TRBV29-1|TRBJ2-7|few
CSVGQEPREQYF
TGCAGCGTCGGACAGGAACCACGCGAGCAGTACTTC
>-|TRBV11-2|TRBJ1-2|-
CASSSYKGVGYGYTF
TGTGCCAGCAGCTCATACAAAGGAGTCGGATATGGCTACACCTTC
>TRBD2|TRBV29-1|TRBJ2-7|-
CSAGGLAIYEQYF
TGCAGCGCCGGGGGACTAGCGATATACGAGCAGTACTTC
>-|TRBV7-2|TRBJ2-3|few
CASSLDEDTQYF
TGTGCCAGCAGCTTAGATGAAGATACGCAGTATTTT
>TRBD2|TRBV9|TRBJ2-7|-
CASSVVAGATYEQYF
TGTGCCAGCAGCGTAGTAGCGGGAGCTACCTACGAGCAGTACTTC
>-|TRBV14|TRBJ2-5|-
CASSLSGQTQYF
TGTGCCAGCAGCCTCTCCGGTCAGACCCAGTACTTC